One and the same sample provided the 4 T cell receptor beta chains below, sequenced in a study of cytomegalovirus exposure and HLA in healthy donors. Amplification used 60 Vbeta primers and 13 Jbeta primers. Generated by immunoSEQ multiplex PCR, the TCRdb table keeps only in-frame clones and is missing some. The data contain about 64,000 clones, 77% of them singletons. Input material: PBMCs. The receptors were gathered from a male donor in good health and CMV-seropositive.

This chain joins TRBV11-3 and TRBJ1-1; unclear D gene. This CDR3 has 13 amino acids. V lost 4 bases, J lost 3 bases, and 9 bases lay in between. Germline assignment: CDR1 SGHNT and CDR2 YENEEA. CDR3 in amino acids: CASSYMGDTEAFF. Written as DNA, the CDR3 is TGTGCCAGCAGCTACATGGGAGACACTGAAGCTTTCTTT.

V usage is TRBV7-9 and J usage is TRBJ2-7; D may be TRBD2 (6 bases). V was clipped by 5 bases and J by 1 base, with 18 bases between them. Per germline, CDR1 SEHNR and CDR2 FQNEAQ (reference sequence). The CDR3 consists of 16 residues. The CDR3 bases are TGTGCCAGCAGCGCCACCGCGGGGATCCCTTCCTACGAGCAGTACTTC. Residues: CASSATAGIPSYEQYF.

The chain couples TRBV27 to TRBJ2-3; 9 nucleotides agree with TRBD1. Germline V lookup: CDR1 MNHEY, CDR2 SMNVEV (reference sequence). Trimming removed 5 bases from V and 4 bases from J; junction bases left unmatched: 7. The CDR3 covers 15 residues. This CDR3 reads CASSQGTGLPDTQYF. The CDR3 DNA reads as TGTGCCAGCAGTCAAGGGACAGGGCTGCCAGATACGCAGTATTTT.

The chain joins TRBV29-1 to TRBJ1-4, with unresolved D. Germline CDR1 reads SQVTM; CDR2 reads ANQGSEA. The CDR3 is made up of 13 amino acids. V gave up 7 bases and J gave up 8 bases, with 17 bases separating them. This CDR3 is CSAEIGWEEKLFF. The CDR3 DNA follows: TGCAGCGCCGAAATCGGGTGGGAGGAAAAACTGTTTTTT.